The 2 T cell receptor beta chains below were found in one sample sequenced in a study of blood T cell repertoires in COVID-19. Method: immunoSEQ multiplex PCR; TCRdb's copy keeps in-frame clones and lacks some. The sample holds approximately 460,000 clones, about 91% seen once. Sequenced material: peripheral blood. The source is a man aged 18 to 29 with COVID-19, enrolled during active disease.

The count of this clone is one. The V and J genes are TRBV24-1 and TRBJ2-5; D perhaps matches TRBD2 (5 bases). V shed 3 bases and J shed 0 bases, with 19 bases lying between them. Germline V gene data show CDR1 as KGHDR and CDR2 as SFDVKD. CDR3 length equals 18 residues. Here the CDR3 reads CATSDVATKTLYQETQYF. DNA of the CDR3: TGTGCCACCAGTGATGTAGCGACGAAAACCTTGTACCAAGAGACCCAGTACTTC.

Regarding this clone: Distinct nucleotide sequences in the sample also encode this CDR3. The gene calls are TRBV2 and TRBJ1-5; no clear D gene. The CDR3 loop spans 13 amino acids. The germline CDR1 and CDR2 sequences are SNHLY and FYNNEI. Trimming removed 6 bases at V and 0 bases at J, with 6 bases between. The CDR3 sequence is CASRADSNQPQHF. The CDR3 DNA reads TGTGCCAGCAGGGCAGATAGCAATCAGCCCCAGCATTTT. Full variable domain (outside the CDR3, taken from reference TRBV2 and TRBJ1-5): EPEVTQTPSHQVTQMGQEVILRCVPISNHLYFYWYRQILGQKVEFLVSFYNNEISEKSEIFDDQFSVERPDGSNFTLKIRSTKLEDSAMYFCASRADSNQPQHFGDGTRLSIL.